This TCR beta chain was obtained from a study of T-cell reconstitution after alpha-beta-depleted transplantation in children. Findings and limits, study-wide: Elevated TCRbeta diversity at day 60 was traced, in some patients, to surviving recipient T cells and thymic progenitors. Diversity and T-cell counts at one year after transplant derived mostly from new T cells. Several hundred rapidly expanded clones from non-depleted graft cells reportedly supplied alpha-beta T cells about two months post-transplant.

CDR1 SGHDN and CDR2 FVKESK come from the germline V gene. CDR3 length: 15 residues. Germline trimming cut 6 bases from V and 5 bases from J; bases unmatched to any gene: 9. Using unique molecular identifiers, the investigators prepared the TCRbeta library. TCRdb processed the PCR reads anew with MiXCR; each CDR3 protein has one entry. The profile shows roughly 180,000 distinct CDR3 sequences, 11% of them singletons. There are many counts of this clonotype. Its target is unknown. This specimen consisted of PBMCs, obtained before TCRalphabeta/CD19-depleted stem cell transplant. The J gene is TRBJ2-1, the V gene TRBV14; 8 bases map to TRBD2. This receptor was identified in a boy aged 2-9 years with acute myeloid leukemia, due to receive a stem cell transplant. The CDR3 loop reads CASSQSGRRNNEQFF. The CDR3 nucleotides are TGTGCCAGCAGTCAGAGCGGGAGACGAAACAATGAGCAGTTCTTC.